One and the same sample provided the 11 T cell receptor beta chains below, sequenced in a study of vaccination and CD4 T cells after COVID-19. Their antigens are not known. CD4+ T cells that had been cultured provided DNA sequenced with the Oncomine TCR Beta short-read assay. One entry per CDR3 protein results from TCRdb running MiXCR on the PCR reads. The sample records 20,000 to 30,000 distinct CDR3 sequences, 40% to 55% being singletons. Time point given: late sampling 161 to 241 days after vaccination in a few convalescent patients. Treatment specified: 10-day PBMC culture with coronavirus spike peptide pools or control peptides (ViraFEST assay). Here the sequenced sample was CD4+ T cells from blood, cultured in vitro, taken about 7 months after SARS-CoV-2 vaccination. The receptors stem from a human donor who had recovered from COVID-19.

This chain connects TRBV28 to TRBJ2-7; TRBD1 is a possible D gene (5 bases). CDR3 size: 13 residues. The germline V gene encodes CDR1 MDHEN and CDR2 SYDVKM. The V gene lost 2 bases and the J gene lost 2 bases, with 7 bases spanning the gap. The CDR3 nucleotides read TGTGCCAGCAGTTTACGACAGCCCTACGAGCAGTACTTC. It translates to CASSLRQPYEQYF. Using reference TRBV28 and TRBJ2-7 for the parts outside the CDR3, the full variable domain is DVKVTQSSRYLVKRTGEKVFLECVQDMDHENMFWYRQDPGLGLRLIYFSYDVKMKEKGDIPEGYSVSREKKERFSLILESASTNQTSMYLCASSLRQPYEQYFGPGTRLTVT.

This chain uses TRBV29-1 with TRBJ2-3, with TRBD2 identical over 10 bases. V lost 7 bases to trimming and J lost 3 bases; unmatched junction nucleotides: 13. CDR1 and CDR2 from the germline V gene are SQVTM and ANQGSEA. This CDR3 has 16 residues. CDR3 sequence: CSARRLAGEATDTQYF. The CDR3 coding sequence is TGCAGCGCCCGGAGGCTAGCGGGAGAGGCAACAGATACGCAGTATTTT.

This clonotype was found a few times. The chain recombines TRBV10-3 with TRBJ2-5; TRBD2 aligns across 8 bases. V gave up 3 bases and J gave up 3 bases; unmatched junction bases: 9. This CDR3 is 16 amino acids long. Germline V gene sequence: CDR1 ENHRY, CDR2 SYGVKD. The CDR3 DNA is TGTGCCATCAGTGACTCTCGGGGTAGCGGGGAAGAGACCCAGTACTTC. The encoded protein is CAISDSRGSGEETQYF.

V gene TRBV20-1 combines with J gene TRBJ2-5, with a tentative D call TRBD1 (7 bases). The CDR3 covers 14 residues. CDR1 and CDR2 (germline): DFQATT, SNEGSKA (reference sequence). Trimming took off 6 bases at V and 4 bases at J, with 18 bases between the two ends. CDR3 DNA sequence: TGCAGTGCCAACAGGGGCTCGGGGGCAGAGACCCAGTACTTC. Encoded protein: CSANRGSGAETQYF.

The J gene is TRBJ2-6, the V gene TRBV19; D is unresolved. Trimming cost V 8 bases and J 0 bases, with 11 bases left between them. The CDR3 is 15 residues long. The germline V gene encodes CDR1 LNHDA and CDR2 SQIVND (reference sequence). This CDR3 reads CASGGINSGANVLTF. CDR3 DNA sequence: TGTGCCAGTGGCGGAATCAACTCTGGGGCCAACGTCCTGACTTTC. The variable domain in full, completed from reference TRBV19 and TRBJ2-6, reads DGGITQSPKYLFRKEGQNVTLSCEQNLNHDAMYWYRQDPGQGLRLIYYSQIVNDFQKGDIAEGYSVSREKKESFPLTVTSAQKNPTAFYLCASGGINSGANVLTFGAGSRLTVL.

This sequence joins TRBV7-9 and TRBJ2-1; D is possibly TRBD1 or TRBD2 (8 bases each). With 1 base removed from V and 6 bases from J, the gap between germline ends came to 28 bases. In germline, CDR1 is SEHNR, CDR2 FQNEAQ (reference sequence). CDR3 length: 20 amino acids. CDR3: CASSLGGRGRVSGNTNEQFF. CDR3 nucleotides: TGTGCCAGCAGCTTAGGAGGCAGGGGGCGGGTTAGCGGGAATACCAATGAGCAGTTCTTC.

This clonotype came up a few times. The CDR3 sequence: CASSLFRDTEAFF. The CDR3 bases are TGTGCCAGCAGCTTATTTAGGGACACTGAAGCTTTCTTT. This sequence joins TRBV7-3 and TRBJ1-1; no clear D. Germline V gives CDR1 SGHTA, CDR2 FQGTGA. The CDR3 has 13 residues. Between the trimmed V and J ends, which lost 2 bases and 3 bases, there was a span of 7 bases.

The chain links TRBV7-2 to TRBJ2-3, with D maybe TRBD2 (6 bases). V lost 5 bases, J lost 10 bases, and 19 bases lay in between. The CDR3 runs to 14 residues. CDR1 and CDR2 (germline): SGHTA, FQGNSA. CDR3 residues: CASSTGGVQESQYF. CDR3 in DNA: TGTGCCAGCAGCACCGGGGGTGTTCAGGAGTCGCAGTATTTT. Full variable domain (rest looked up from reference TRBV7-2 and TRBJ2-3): GAGVSQSPSNKVTEKGKDVELRCDPISGHTALYWYRQSLGQGLEFLIYFQGNSAPDKSGLPSDRFSAERTGGSVSTLTIQRTQQEDSAVYLCASSTGGVQESQYFGPGTRLTVL.

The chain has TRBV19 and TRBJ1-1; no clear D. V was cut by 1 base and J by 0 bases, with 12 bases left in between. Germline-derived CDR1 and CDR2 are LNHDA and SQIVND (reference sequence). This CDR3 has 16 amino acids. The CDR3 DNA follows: TGTGCCAGTAGTATAGGGCGGGCCGATTTGAACACTGAAGCTTTCTTT. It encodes CASSIGRADLNTEAFF.

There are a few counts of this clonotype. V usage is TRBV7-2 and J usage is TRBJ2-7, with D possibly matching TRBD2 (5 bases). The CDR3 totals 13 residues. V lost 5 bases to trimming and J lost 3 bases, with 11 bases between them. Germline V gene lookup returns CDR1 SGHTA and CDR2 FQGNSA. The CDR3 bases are TGTGCCAGCAGCCAACTAGTAGACTACGAGCAGTACTTC. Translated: CASSQLVDYEQYF.

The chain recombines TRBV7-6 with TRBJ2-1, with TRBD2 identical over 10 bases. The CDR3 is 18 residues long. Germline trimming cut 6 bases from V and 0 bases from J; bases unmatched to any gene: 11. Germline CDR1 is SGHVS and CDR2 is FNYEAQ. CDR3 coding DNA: TGTGCCAGCAGTTATATTCTAGCGGGAGTCAGCTCCTACAATGAGCAGTTCTTC. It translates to CASSYILAGVSSYNEQFF.